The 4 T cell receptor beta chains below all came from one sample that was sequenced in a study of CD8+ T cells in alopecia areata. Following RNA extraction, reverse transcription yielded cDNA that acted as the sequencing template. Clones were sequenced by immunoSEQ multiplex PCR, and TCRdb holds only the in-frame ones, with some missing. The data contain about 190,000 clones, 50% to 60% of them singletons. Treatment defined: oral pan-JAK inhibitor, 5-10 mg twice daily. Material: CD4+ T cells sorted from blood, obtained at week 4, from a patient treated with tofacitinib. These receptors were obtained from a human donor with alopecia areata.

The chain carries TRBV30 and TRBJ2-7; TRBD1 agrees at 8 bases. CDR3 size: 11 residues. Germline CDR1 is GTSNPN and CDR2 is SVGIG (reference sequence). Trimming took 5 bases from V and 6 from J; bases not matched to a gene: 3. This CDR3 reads CAWGDRGEQYF. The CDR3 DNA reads TGTGCCTGGGGCGACAGGGGCGAGCAGTACTTC.

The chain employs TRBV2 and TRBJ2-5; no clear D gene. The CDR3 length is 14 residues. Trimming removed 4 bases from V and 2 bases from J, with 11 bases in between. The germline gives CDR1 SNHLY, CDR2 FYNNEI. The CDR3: CASSVRRVQETQYF. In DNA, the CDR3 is TGTGCCAGCAGTGTGCGCCGGGTACAAGAGACCCAGTACTTC.

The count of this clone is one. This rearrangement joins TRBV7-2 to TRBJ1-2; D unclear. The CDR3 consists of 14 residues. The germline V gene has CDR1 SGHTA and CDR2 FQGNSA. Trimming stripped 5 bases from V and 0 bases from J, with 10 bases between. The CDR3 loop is CASSPSGPNYGYTF. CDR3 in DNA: TGTGCCAGCAGCCCCAGCGGCCCTAACTATGGCTACACCTTC.

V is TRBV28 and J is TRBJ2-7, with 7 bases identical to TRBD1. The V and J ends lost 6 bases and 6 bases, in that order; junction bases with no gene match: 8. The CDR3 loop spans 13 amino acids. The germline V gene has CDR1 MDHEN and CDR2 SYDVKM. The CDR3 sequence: CASSLTGAREQYF. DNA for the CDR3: TGTGCCAGCAGCCTCACAGGGGCGCGCGAGCAGTACTTC.